The text below deals with one TCR beta chain. Trimming took 4 bases from V and 5 from J; bases not matched to a gene: 4. The length of the CDR3 is 15 residues. Germline V lookup: CDR1 MNHEY, CDR2 SMNVEV (reference sequence). Clones were sequenced by immunoSEQ multiplex PCR, and TCRdb holds only the in-frame ones, with some missing. The table lists some 30,000 clones, about 91% of them singletons. This record belongs to a study of blood T cell repertoires in COVID-19. Study information: Samples taken during acute and convalescent COVID-19 were collected in the United States, Italy and Spain.

Sample: peripheral blood. This chain links TRBV27 with TRBJ2-1; 11 positions match TRBD2. This sequence originates from a human donor with active COVID-19. The donor label of this sample is uncertain. The CDR3 DNA reads as TGTGCCAGCAGTTCGGTTAGCGGGAGGGACAATGAGCAGTTCTTC. Amino acids: CASSSVSGRDNEQFF.